The next 30 T cell receptor beta chains were all read from a single sample in a study of human T cells and chemical hapten exposure. TCRdb reprocessed the RACE reads via MiXCR and lists one record per CDR3 protein. Among 80,000 to 100,000 distinct CDR3 sequences listed, 11% were seen once. Sample time point: pre-sensitization, week 0. Described treatment: therapeutic diphenylcyclopropenone sensitization with weekly scalp DPC. The sequenced sample was whole blood, obtained in connection with sensitization to the hapten diphenylcyclopropenone (DPC). These receptor sequences come from a woman between 55 and 75 years old with alopecia areata. Some clones in this sample may be carry-over from other donors' samples.

As for this clonotype: This may arise from a read error, as a much more abundant clone is one base away. This sequence joins TRBV20-1 and TRBJ2-1, with TRBD2 identical over 8 bases. Germline loops: CDR1 DFQATT, CDR2 SNEGSKA (reference sequence). There are 14 residues in the CDR3. The CDR3 here is CSALSGGAYNEQSF. The DNA for the CDR3 is TGCAGTGCTCTCAGCGGGGGAGCTTACAATGAGCAGTCCTTC.

The V and J genes are TRBV5-5 and TRBJ2-5; a possible D gene is TRBD1 (6 bases). The CDR3 loop spans 12 amino acids. The ends were cut back, 4 bases at V and 9 bases at J, with 13 bases in the middle. CDR1 and CDR2 (germline): SGHKS, YYEKEE (reference sequence). In DNA, the CDR3 is TGTGCCAGCAGCCCATACAGGGTCCCCCAGTACTTC. Translated: CASSPYRVPQYF.

This clonotype was counted ten times or more. The rearrangement joins TRBV20-1 to TRBJ2-7; the match to TRBD2 covers 8 bases. The CDR3 loop spans 15 amino acids. J was trimmed by 0 bases and V by 4 bases; bases with no gene match: 8. Germline CDR1 DFQATT, CDR2 SNEGSKA (reference sequence). CDR3 sequence (DNA): TGCAGTGCTACGGTGGGCGGGGGGACCTCCTACGAGCAGTACTTC. Its protein is CSATVGGGTSYEQYF.

There are a few counts of this clonotype. The chain combines TRBV5-1 with TRBJ1-1; D might be TRBD1 (5 bases). The CDR3 spans 15 residues. The germline CDR1 and CDR2 sequences are SGHRS and YFSETQ. V lost 3 bases, J lost 5 bases, and 17 bases lay in between. The CDR3 is CASSSGQFSGTEAFF. The CDR3 DNA reads as TGCGCCAGCAGCTCAGGGCAATTTTCAGGGACTGAAGCTTTCTTT.

The V and J genes are TRBV6-6 and TRBJ1-6, with D hard to call. Germline V CDR1 and CDR2: MNHNY, SVGAGI (reference sequence). This CDR3 is built from 14 residues. V lost 2 bases and J 10 bases, leaving 12 bases between the germline ends. CDR3 coding DNA: TGTGCCAGCAGTTACGAGGGTGGAGGGTCACCCCTCCACTTT. It encodes CASSYEGGGSPLHF.

This clonotype was seen many times. V gene TRBV20-1 combines with J gene TRBJ2-2, with D hard to call. Germline CDR1 DFQATT, CDR2 SNEGSKA (reference sequence). V lost 3 bases and J 0 bases, leaving 8 bases between the germline ends. This CDR3 comprises 14 residues. The DNA for the CDR3 is TGCAGTGCTAGTCAGGCAGCGAACACCGGGGAGCTGTTTTTT. Protein: CSASQAANTGELFF.

Comments on this clonotype: A read error may be the cause here, since a much bigger clone is one base away. The chain recombines TRBV4-1 with TRBJ1-2, with unresolved D. Germline CDR1 is MGHRA and CDR2 is YSYEKL. CDR3 length: 14 residues. CDR3 in amino acids: CASSQGATNCGYTF. As DNA, the CDR3 is TGCGCCAGCAGCCAGGGCGCTACCAACTGTGGCTACACCTTC.

This clonotype has more than one count but fewer than ten. This chain links TRBV13 with TRBJ2-3; D may be TRBD1 or TRBD2 (5 bases each). From germline, CDR1 is PRHDT and CDR2 FYEKMQ (reference sequence). The V end lost 4 bases, the J end lost 4 bases, and 15 bases lay between the germline ends. The CDR3 runs 15 residues. CDR3 coding DNA: TGTGCCAGCAGCTCCCCCAGGCCGGGACCAGATACGCAGTATTTT. This translates into CASSSPRPGPDTQYF.

In its sample, this clonotype was seen many times. V usage is TRBV3-1 and J usage is TRBJ1-1; D call uncertain. The germline gives CDR1 LGHDT, CDR2 YNNKEL (reference sequence). Trimming took off 1 base at V and 0 bases at J, with 6 bases between the two ends. The CDR3 has 14 residues. The CDR3 here is CASSQAAVNTEAFF. In nucleotides, the CDR3 is TGTGCCAGCAGCCAAGCCGCGGTGAACACTGAAGCTTTCTTT.

This clonotype was counted at least ten times. The chain recombines TRBV3-1 with TRBJ2-1; unclear D gene. CDR3 length: 12 amino acids. CDR1 and CDR2 from the germline V gene are LGHDT and YNNKEL (reference sequence). Trimming removed 5 bases from V and 7 bases from J, with 9 bases in between. The CDR3 loop reads CASSWVSNEQFF. CDR3 coding DNA: TGTGCCAGCAGCTGGGTGTCAAATGAGCAGTTCTTC.

The sample holds a few counts of this clonotype. V usage is TRBV9 and J usage is TRBJ1-6, with D perhaps TRBD1 (5 bases). Per germline, CDR1 SGDLS and CDR2 YYNGEE. The V end was cut by 4 bases, the J end by 0 bases, with 14 bases between. CDR3 length equals 17 residues. Here the CDR3 reads CASSPRGGGSYNSPLHF. The CDR3 region has the DNA TGTGCCAGCAGCCCTCGGGGGGGTGGCTCCTATAATTCACCCCTCCACTTT.

This clonotype was detected only a few times. This chain joins TRBV11-2 and TRBJ2-3; the D gene is possibly TRBD2 (6 bases). V lost 1 base and J 0 bases, leaving 11 bases between the germline ends. Germline loops: CDR1 SGHAT, CDR2 FQNNGV. CDR3 length: 16 residues. In nucleotides, the CDR3 is TGTGCCAGCAGCTTAGCGGGGGTGTCTAGCACAGATACGCAGTATTTT. This codes for CASSLAGVSSTDTQYF.

This chain links TRBV6-5 with TRBJ1-5; D gene uncertain. The CDR3 totals 13 residues. Germline V CDR1 and CDR2: MNHEY, SVGAGI. V lost 9 bases and J 0 bases, leaving 9 bases between the germline ends. CDR3 in DNA: TGTGCCAGTGGACGGAATAGCAATCAGCCCCAGCATTTT. This codes for CASGRNSNQPQHF.

The chain employs TRBV12-3 or TRBV12-4 and TRBJ2-5; no reliable D call. The CDR3 runs to 14 residues. Trimming left V 3 bases short and J 4 bases short, with 12 bases between. This CDR3 is CASSFRPEGETQYF. The CDR3 bases are TGTGCCAGCAGTTTCAGACCAGAAGGAGAGACCCAGTACTTC.

The genes are TRBV6-1 and TRBJ2-3, with 9 bases matching TRBD2. Trimming removed 1 base from V and 4 bases from J; junction bases left unmatched: 3. The germline V gene has CDR1 MNHNS and CDR2 SASEGT. The CDR3 has 15 residues. CDR3 sequence reads: CASSEEAGGPDTQYF. The CDR3 DNA follows: TGTGCCAGCAGTGAAGAGGCGGGGGGGCCAGATACGCAGTATTTT.

This clonotype was seen at least ten times. The chain employs TRBV14 and TRBJ2-2, with 8 positions matching TRBD2. CDR3 size: 15 residues. V was clipped by 4 bases and J by 5 bases; unmatched bases: 6. Germline CDR1 reads SGHDN; CDR2 reads FVKESK. CDR3 amino acids: CASSRIGGGTGELFF. For the CDR3, the DNA is TGTGCCAGCAGCCGGATTGGCGGGGGGACCGGGGAGCTGTTTTTT.

This clonotype was observed many times. V gene TRBV2 combines with J gene TRBJ2-1, with 10 bases lining up with TRBD2. The V gene's germline CDR1 is SNHLY and CDR2 FYNNEI. CDR3 length: 14 amino acids. Trimming cost V 3 bases and J 8 bases; bases outside gene matches: 4. The CDR3 is CASSELAGVDEQFF. The CDR3 coding sequence is TGTGCCAGCAGTGAGCTAGCGGGGGTTGATGAGCAGTTCTTC.

This clonotype was seen repeatedly, ten times or more. The junction departs from germline at one end; a sequencing error may be responsible. The chain links TRBV12-3 or TRBV12-4 to TRBJ2-1, with 13 bases matching TRBD2. This CDR3 region has 15 residues. CDR3 protein: CASSPTASTSGGSIF. CDR3 DNA sequence: TGTGCCAGCAGTCCCACGGCCTCGACTAGCGGGGGGTCCATCTTC.

In its sample, this clonotype was seen many times. The chain uses TRBV5-1 and TRBJ2-3; 9 bases map to TRBD2. Germline V lookup: CDR1 SGHRS, CDR2 YFSETQ. The V gene end was trimmed by 4 bases and the J gene end by 1 base; junction bases not matched to a gene: 4. CDR3 length: 15 residues. CDR3 loop: CASSPIAGGTDTQYF. The CDR3 DNA is TGCGCCAGCAGCCCCATAGCGGGGGGCACAGATACGCAGTATTTT.

This clonotype was seen a handful of times. This rearrangement joins TRBV27 to TRBJ2-1; no definite D call. Trimming took off 7 bases at V and 1 base at J, with 8 bases between the two ends. CDR1 MNHEY and CDR2 SMNVEV come from the germline V gene (reference sequence). The CDR3 is 13 amino acids. Here the CDR3 reads CASMQTSYNEQFF. The CDR3 nucleotides are TGTGCCAGCATGCAGACTTCCTACAATGAGCAGTTCTTC.

This clonotype showed up many times. The J gene is TRBJ2-1, the V gene TRBV21-1. TRBV21-1 corresponds to a pseudogene. The length of the CDR3 is 19 residues. CDR3 sequence reads: CASSKSFGSRSSSYNEQFF. In nucleotides, the CDR3 is TGTGCCAGCAGCAAGTCCTTCGGGTCTCGCTCTTCCTCCTACAATGAGCAGTTCTTC.

In this sample, this clonotype turned up a few times. The chain combines TRBV5-4 with TRBJ1-1; D might be TRBD1 (5 bases). Germline CDR1 SGHNT, CDR2 YYREEE (reference sequence). Deletions cut 2 bases from V and 4 bases from J, with 12 bases between. The CDR3 loop spans 14 amino acids. The CDR3 sequence is CASSLDRYITEAFF. The CDR3 region has the DNA TGTGCCAGCAGCTTAGACAGATATATCACTGAAGCTTTCTTT.

The rearrangement links TRBV20-1 to TRBJ1-3, with a tentative D call TRBD1 (5 bases). The length of the CDR3 is 17 residues. CDR1 and CDR2 (germline): DFQATT, SNEGSKA (reference sequence). V was cut by 1 base and J by 2 bases, with 18 bases left in between. In DNA form, the CDR3 reads TGCAGTGCTAGAGGACCGGGTTTAAGGGGCGCTGGAAACACCATATATTTT. Amino acids: CSARGPGLRGAGNTIYF.

Ten or more counts support this clonotype. The chain carries TRBV10-1 and TRBJ2-3, with 11 bases matching TRBD1. The CDR3 runs 13 residues. V trimming: 6 bases; J trimming: 4 bases; junction bases outside the gene matches: 0. Germline V lookup: CDR1 WNHNN, CDR2 SYGVQD (reference sequence). As DNA, the CDR3 is TGCGCCAGCAGGGGACAGGGGGCAGATACGCAGTATTTT. This gives the protein CASRGQGADTQYF.

This clonotype was detected a few times. The chain uses TRBV6-1 and TRBJ1-5; D is unresolved. The germline V gene has CDR1 MNHNS and CDR2 SASEGT. The length of the CDR3 is 16 residues. With 7 bases removed from V and 0 bases from J, the gap between germline ends came to 16 bases. The CDR3 sequence is CASTGTNLNSNQPQHF. CDR3 in DNA: TGTGCCAGCACCGGTACCAACCTGAATAGCAATCAGCCCCAGCATTTT.

This clonotype showed up just a few times. This chain connects TRBV7-9 to TRBJ2-4, with 8 bases that match TRBD1. The germline gives CDR1 SEHNR, CDR2 FQNEAQ (reference sequence). The V and J ends lost 5 bases and 4 bases, in that order; junction bases with no gene match: 4. The CDR3 has 14 amino acids. CDR3 nucleotide sequence: TGTGCCAGCAGCGAGGGACAGGATAAAAACATTCAGTACTTC. It encodes CASSEGQDKNIQYF. The whole variable domain, remainder taken from reference TRBV7-9 and TRBJ2-4, is DTGVSQNPRHKITKRGQNVTFRCDPISEHNRLYWYRQTLGQGPEFLTYFQNEAQLEKSRLLSDRFSAERPKGSFSTLEIQRTEQGDSAMYLCASSEGQDKNIQYFGAGTRLSVL.

This clonotype is labeled medium-sized (0.01 to 0.1%). This chain joins TRBV6-5 and TRBJ2-1, with D possibly matching TRBD1 (6 bases). Germline values: CDR1 MNHEY, CDR2 SVGAGI. Deletions cut 6 bases from V and 7 bases from J, with 13 bases between. The CDR3 contains 13 residues. CDR3 protein: CASSPGEGNEQFF. The CDR3 coding sequence is TGTGCCAGCAGCCCAGGGGAAGGGAATGAGCAGTTCTTC.

Details on this clonotype: Without the conserved terminal phenylalanine or tryptophan, this CDR3 likely stems from a read error. The rearrangement links TRBV7-6 to TRBJ1-2; 7 bases are shared with TRBD1. The length of the CDR3 is 16 residues. Germline CDR1 SGHVS, CDR2 FNYEAQ. Trimming cost V 1 base and J 0 bases; bases outside gene matches: 5. CDR3 nucleotide sequence: TGTGCCAGCAGCTTAGAGGCAGGGGGAGCTAACTATGGCTACACCCTC. Protein sequence: CASSLEAGGANYGYTL.

This clonotype was seen at least ten times. V is TRBV7-9 and J is TRBJ2-3; TRBD2 is a possible D gene (6 bases). Trimming stripped 5 bases from V and 3 bases from J, with 18 bases between. The CDR3 spans 16 residues. Looked up from germline, CDR1 is SEHNR and CDR2 is FQNEAQ (reference sequence). In DNA, the CDR3 is TGTGCCAGCAGCGGAAGACTAGGAGCCAGGACAGATACGCAGTATTTT. It specifies CASSGRLGARTDTQYF. The full variable domain, with the rest looked up from reference TRBV7-9 and TRBJ2-3, is DTGVSQNPRHKITKRGQNVTFRCDPISEHNRLYWYRQTLGQGPEFLTYFQNEAQLEKSRLLSDRFSAERPKGSFSTLEIQRTEQGDSAMYLCASSGRLGARTDTQYFGPGTRLTVL.

This clonotype occurred many times. This chain uses TRBV6-1 with TRBJ2-7, with D uncertain. In germline, CDR1 is MNHNS, CDR2 SASEGT. This CDR3 region has 12 residues. The V gene lost 1 base and the J gene lost 4 bases, with 5 bases spanning the gap. Here the CDR3 reads CASSEETYEQYF. CDR3 bases: TGTGCCAGCAGTGAAGAAACTTACGAGCAGTACTTC.